This T cell receptor (beta chain) was retrieved from a study of regulatory T cells in long-lasting Graves disease. Sample time point: newly diagnosed GD, antithyroid drugs for less than 3 months. Researchers made the TCR library from RNA that was extracted from PBMCs. Construction of TCR beta libraries relied on iRepertoire HTBI primers and on Arm-PCR targeting CDR3 regions. A single record per CDR3 protein comes from TCRdb applying MiXCR to the multiplex PCR reads. In the table there are a few hundred thousand distinct CDR3 sequences, about 12% of which are singletons. The V end lost 2 bases, the J end lost 4 bases, and 6 bases lay between the germline ends. The germline V gene encodes CDR1 DFQATT and CDR2 SNEGSKA (reference sequence). The CDR3 has 12 amino acids. The data were also submitted as part of a second study, on T cells in Graves' hyperthyroidism and ophthalmopathy. That paper adds: Graves' hyperthyroidism was deemed stable absent ophthalmopathy progression within 18 months.

The clonotype comes from a woman aged 18-35 years with Graves disease. J is TRBJ2-1 and V is TRBV20-1; D remains unclear. The material was peripheral blood mononuclear cells (PBMCs), obtained at new diagnosis, from a patient treated with antithyroid drugs. CDR3 sequence: CSARYGYNEQFF. As DNA, the CDR3 is TGCAGTGCTAGATACGGTTACAATGAGCAGTTCTTC.